This TCR beta chain was documented in a study of blood T cell repertoires in COVID-19. Looking at the study overall: T cells, B-cell-depleted T cells, or PBMCs supplied cDNA or gDNA.

Worth noting for this clone: Compared with germline, one end of the junction differs, possibly owing to a read error.

Cohort 3 donors were reported recovered after two negative PCRs, clearance, or symptom resolution. The CDR3 has 13 residues. Germline V gene sequence: CDR1 MGHRA, CDR2 YSYEKL. Authors' data handling: By means of reference gene primer amplification, nucleated cell counts were estimated. Repertoires were generated with immunoSEQ multiplex PCR, while TCRdb's copy carries only in-frame clones and drops some. V and J calls and clone size are given by that table; D and trimming were obtained from the DNA. The sample consists of 150,000 to 200,000 clones, 80% to 85% of them appearing once. The V gene is TRBV4-1, the J gene TRBJ2-1; D might be TRBD2 (5 bases). Specimen: PBMCs or T cells enriched from blood (not recorded which). The receptor was derived from a woman aged 60 to 75 who had recovered from COVID-19. The CDR3 loop is CASSQPGNNEQFF. CDR3 DNA sequence: TGCGCCAGCAGCCAACCCGGGAACAATGAACAGTTCTTC.